These 20 T cell receptor beta chains came from one sample sequenced in a study of early T cells in non-severe SARS-CoV-2 infection. MiXCR, run by TCRdb on the 5' RACE reads, gives a single entry per CDR3 protein. The data show fewer than 95,000 distinct CDR3 sequences, roughly 15% seen once. This specimen was whole blood, taken at baseline. The receptors come from an adult who was a healthcare worker with PCR-confirmed SARS-CoV-2 infection or an uninfected control (not recorded which).

The chain links TRBV2 to TRBJ2-7; D could derive from TRBD1 or TRBD2 (6 bases each). Trimming left V 3 bases short and J 1 base short, with 10 bases between. This CDR3 is 14 amino acids long. Per germline, CDR1 SNHLY and CDR2 FYNNEI. CDR3 bases: TGTGCCAGCAGTGAGGGGGGCCTTTCCTACGAGCAGTACTTC. This sequence encodes CASSEGGLSYEQYF. The whole variable domain, remainder taken from reference TRBV2 and TRBJ2-7, is EPEVTQTPSHQVTQMGQEVILRCVPISNHLYFYWYRQILGQKVEFLVSFYNNEISEKSEIFDDQFSVERPDGSNFTLKIRSTKLEDSAMYFCASSEGGLSYEQYFGPGTRLTVT.

This clonotype was recorded at least ten times. The rearrangement links TRBV9 to TRBJ2-3; TRBD1 matches at 9 bases. The J segment lost 3 bases and the V segment lost 7 bases, leaving 3 bases of the junction unmatched. Germline V gene sequence: CDR1 SGDLS, CDR2 YYNGEE. The CDR3 sequence is 13 residues long. The CDR3 here is CASATGGTDTQYF. The DNA of the CDR3 is TGTGCCAGCGCGACAGGGGGAACAGATACGCAGTATTTT.

This clonotype was recorded a few times. A junction boundary mismatches the germline segment, possibly from a read error. This chain links TRBV5-1 with TRBJ2-6; D remains unclear. Germline V gives CDR1 SGHRS, CDR2 YFSETQ. This CDR3 region has 12 residues. CDR3 protein: CASRSEANVLTF. CDR3 coding DNA: TGCGCCAGCAGGTCTGAGGCCAACGTCCTGACTTTC. Full variable domain (remainder filled in from reference TRBV5-1 and TRBJ2-6): KAGVTQTPRYLIKTRGQQVTLSCSPISGHRSVSWYQQTPGQGLQFLFEYFSETQRNKGNFPGRFSGRQFSNSRSEMNVSTLELGDSALYLCASRSEANVLTFGAGSRLTVL.

This clonotype was recorded once. The chain joins TRBV20-1 to TRBJ2-7, with 7 bases that match TRBD2. The junction had 8 bases not matched to a gene; V was cut back by 6 bases and J by 3 bases. From germline, CDR1 is DFQATT and CDR2 SNEGSKA (reference sequence). This CDR3 spans 13 amino acids. This CDR3 reads CSAVGLGGYEQYF. The DNA of the CDR3 is TGCAGTGCCGTTGGACTAGGCGGCTACGAGCAGTACTTC.

With regard to this clonotype: The junction departs from germline at one end; a sequencing error may be responsible. CDR3 DNA: TGTGCCAGCAGTCCCGGGGGGAGGTCAGACAGGACTCTCTTC. This sequence encodes CASSPGGRSDRTLF. The rearrangement joins TRBV12-3 or TRBV12-4 to TRBJ1-2; D is perhaps TRBD1 (6 bases). The CDR3 runs to 14 residues.

The gene calls are TRBV20-1 and TRBJ2-3, with D perhaps being TRBD1 or TRBD2 (6 bases each). Germline CDR1 reads DFQATT; CDR2 reads SNEGSKA (reference sequence). Trimming stripped 2 bases from V and 3 bases from J, with 12 bases between. This CDR3 contains 14 residues. CDR3 nucleotide sequence: TGCAGTGCTAGAAAGGGGGGAGGTACAGATACGCAGTATTTT. Translation: CSARKGGGTDTQYF.

V and J are TRBV28 and TRBJ2-3; 8 bases are a match to TRBD2. Germline CDR1 is MDHEN and CDR2 is SYDVKM. Losses at the gene ends were 7 bases for V and 3 bases for J; bases not matched to a gene: 15. CDR3 size: 17 residues. The CDR3 bases are TGTGCCAGCACCTCCCTCGCCCGGGGGGGTGGGACAGATACGCAGTATTTT. The encoded protein is CASTSLARGGGTDTQYF.

This clonotype showed up many times. The chain links TRBV7-2 to TRBJ2-7; D remains ambiguous. The CDR3 has 13 amino acids. V gave up 1 base and J gave up 0 bases, with 4 bases separating them. Germline CDR1 SGHTA, CDR2 FQGNSA. The CDR3 bases are TGTGCCAGCAGCTTAGGAGTCTCCTACGAGCAGTACTTC. This sequence encodes CASSLGVSYEQYF.

This clonotype showed up just a few times. V gene TRBV20-1 combines with J gene TRBJ1-2; 7 bases agree with TRBD1. This CDR3 contains 14 residues. V lost 4 bases, J lost 3 bases, and 8 bases stayed unmatched. The germline V gene encodes CDR1 DFQATT and CDR2 SNEGSKA (reference sequence). DNA for the CDR3: TGCAGTGCTAACAAACTAGGGGGCGACTATGGCTACACCTTC. This codes for CSANKLGGDYGYTF.

As regards this clonotype: One end of the junction does not line up with germline, which may come from a read error. The chain combines TRBV11-2 with TRBJ2-3; D uncertain. The CDR3 contains 13 residues. The germline V gene has CDR1 SGHAT and CDR2 FQNNGV. The CDR3 loop reads CAGSTQPTDTQYF. DNA for the CDR3: TGTGCCGGCAGCACCCAGCCAACGGATACGCAGTATTTT.

This sequence joins TRBV9 and TRBJ2-3; D gene unclear. V gave up 3 bases and J gave up 2 bases, with 13 bases separating them. The CDR3 length is 15 residues. Germline V CDR1 and CDR2: SGDLS, YYNGEE. The CDR3 coding sequence is TGTGCCAGCAGCGAAGACGGCACCTACACAGATACGCAGTATTTT. This encodes CASSEDGTYTDTQYF.

This clonotype has a count of ten or more. The V gene is TRBV20-1, the J gene TRBJ2-3; 10 nucleotides agree with TRBD2. CDR3 length: 17 amino acids. Germline-derived CDR1 and CDR2 are DFQATT and SNEGSKA (reference sequence). J lost 2 bases, V lost 0 bases, and 8 bases had no gene match. The CDR3 loop is CSARDLASGRITDTQYF. CDR3 coding DNA: TGCAGTGCTAGAGATCTGGCTAGCGGGAGAATCACAGATACGCAGTATTTT.

This CDR3 is CASNAVQGGAQAFF. For the CDR3, the DNA is TGTGCCAGCAACGCGGTCCAAGGGGGCGCGCAAGCTTTCTTT. The chain employs TRBV28 and TRBJ1-1; 7 nucleotides match TRBD1. After removal of 7 bases from V and 9 bases from J, the junction contained 14 bases not matched to a gene. The CDR3 length is 14 residues. The V gene's germline CDR1 is MDHEN and CDR2 SYDVKM.

The rearrangement links TRBV20-1 to TRBJ2-7; TRBD2 might be the D (6 bases). CDR3 size: 16 residues. Germline assignment: CDR1 DFQATT and CDR2 SNEGSKA (reference sequence). V shed 1 base and J shed 2 bases, with 18 bases lying between them. The CDR3 spells CSARVRSGVATYEQYF. CDR3 in DNA: TGCAGTGCTAGAGTCCGATCGGGAGTCGCTACCTACGAGCAGTACTTC.

This clonotype was counted ten times or more. The CDR3: CASSSAGLEETQYF. DNA of the CDR3: TGTGCCAGCAGCTCGGCGGGACTAGAAGAGACCCAGTACTTC. This sequence joins TRBV11-2 and TRBJ2-5; TRBD2 agrees at 8 bases. The CDR3 sequence is 14 residues long. V was clipped by 4 bases and J by 3 bases; unmatched bases: 4. The germline V gene encodes CDR1 SGHAT and CDR2 FQNNGV. Filled out from reference TRBV11-2 and TRBJ2-5, the complete variable domain reads EAGVAQSPRYKIIEKRQSVAFWCNPISGHATLYWYQQILGQGPKLLIQFQNNGVVDDSQLPKDRFSAERLKGVDSTLKIQPAKLEDSAVYLCASSSAGLEETQYFGPGTRLLVL.

The rearrangement links TRBV4-1 to TRBJ2-7; no firm D call. This CDR3 is built from 13 residues. The V end was cut by 0 bases, the J end by 7 bases, with 10 bases between. Germline V gene lookup returns CDR1 MGHRA and CDR2 YSYEKL. The CDR3 reads CASSQEPYREQYF. CDR3 coding DNA: TGCGCCAGCAGCCAAGAGCCTTATCGGGAGCAGTACTTC.

This clonotype came up many times. The CDR3, as DNA: TGTGCCAGCAGCGCAAGCGGTAATGAGCAGTTCTTC. This translates into CASSASGNEQFF. The chain carries TRBV9 and TRBJ2-1; a possible D gene is TRBD2 (5 bases). V lost 3 bases to trimming and J lost 7 bases, with 8 bases between them. Germline lookup yields CDR1 SGDLS and CDR2 YYNGEE. This CDR3 is built from 12 residues.

The chain links TRBV9 to TRBJ2-7; TRBD1 matches 10 bases. Germline V gene lookup returns CDR1 SGDLS and CDR2 YYNGEE. With 0 bases clipped from V and 6 bases from J, the junction kept 6 bases outside the gene matches. The CDR3 is made up of 15 amino acids. Here the CDR3 reads CASSVAGTGVGEQYF. CDR3 coding DNA: TGTGCCAGCAGCGTAGCAGGGACAGGGGTCGGCGAGCAGTACTTC.

The gene calls are TRBV20-1 and TRBJ2-5; TRBD2 matches 7 bases. The J segment lost 5 bases and the V segment lost 3 bases, leaving 9 bases of the junction unmatched. The germline V gene encodes CDR1 DFQATT and CDR2 SNEGSKA (reference sequence). The CDR3 contains 14 residues. The CDR3 loop is CSASHAGDAETQYF. For the CDR3, the DNA is TGCAGTGCTAGTCACGCGGGAGATGCGGAGACCCAGTACTTC.

At least ten counts were recorded for this clonotype. This chain links TRBV19 with TRBJ2-1; D is perhaps TRBD2 (6 bases). The V gene lost 6 bases and the J gene lost 0 bases, with 6 bases spanning the gap. This CDR3 is 13 amino acids long. Germline V gene data show CDR1 as LNHDA and CDR2 as SQIVND (reference sequence). CDR3 protein: CASSGSSYNEQFF. The CDR3 DNA follows: TGTGCCAGTAGCGGGAGCTCCTACAATGAGCAGTTCTTC.